This T cell receptor beta chain was sequenced for a study of Tregs in tolerant kidney transplant recipients. Study observations and caveats: Findings come from small patient numbers and require larger validation.

Deletions cut 3 bases from V and 7 bases from J, with 10 bases between. This CDR3 comprises 13 residues. Germline assignment: CDR1 MNHNS and CDR2 SASEGT. This clone showed up just a few times. The antigen remains undetermined. Produced via immunoSEQ multiplex PCR; TCRdb's table is partial and in-frame only. The sample consists of approximately 8,700 clones, about half of them appearing once. This TCR was sampled from a human donor in good health. The chain joins TRBV6-1 to TRBJ2-1; D is possibly TRBD1 (5 bases). Input material: CD4+ T cells from blood cultured with allogeneic cells. The CDR3 here is CASSETVGNEQFF. The CDR3 DNA reads as TGTGCCAGCAGTGAGACAGTAGGAAATGAGCAGTTCTTC.